One sample yielded the 24 T cell receptor beta chains listed below, sequenced in a study of T cells after yellow fever vaccination. TCRdb redid the calling of the 5' RACE reads with MiXCR, one entry per CDR3 protein. This table has some 600,000 distinct CDR3 sequences, around 12% appearing once. The source material was PBMCs, sampled on the day of the yellow fever booster vaccination. These receptor sequences come from a man aged 25-40 years who received the YFV17D yellow fever vaccine.

The rearrangement joins TRBV12-3 or TRBV12-4 to TRBJ2-5; 7 bases are a match to TRBD2. V dropped 6 bases and J dropped 4; count of bases not matched to a gene: 14. The CDR3 has 16 residues. The CDR3 here is CASSTSRGGRGETQYF. CDR3 coding DNA: TGTGCCAGCAGCACCTCGAGGGGAGGGCGCGGAGAGACCCAGTACTTC.

This clonotype came up a few times. The V call is TRBV27, the J call TRBJ2-1; D gene unclear. The CDR3 consists of 17 residues. The germline gives CDR1 MNHEY, CDR2 SMNVEV (reference sequence). Trimming pared 0 bases from V and 1 base from J, leaving 13 bases between. CDR3 in amino acids: CASSLSALPGSYNEQFF. The CDR3 DNA sequence: TGTGCCAGCAGTTTATCGGCCCTTCCTGGTTCCTACAATGAGCAGTTCTTC.

This clonotype was seen ten or more times. The chain links TRBV20-1 to TRBJ2-3; the D gene could be TRBD1 or TRBD2 (5 bases each). CDR1 DFQATT and CDR2 SNEGSKA come from the germline V gene (reference sequence). The V end lost 5 bases, the J end lost 3 bases, and 12 bases lay between the germline ends. This CDR3 region has 13 residues. CDR3 in amino acids: CSAETGRTDTQYF. In nucleotides, the CDR3 is TGCAGTGCTGAAACGGGACGAACAGATACGCAGTATTTT.

In its sample, this clonotype was seen a few times. This chain links TRBV10-3 with TRBJ1-5; D not certain. With 3 bases removed from V and 2 bases from J, the gap between germline ends came to 8 bases. Germline V lookup: CDR1 ENHRY, CDR2 SYGVKD. The CDR3 has 14 amino acids. CDR3 in DNA: TGTGCCATCAGTGACAAGGACGGCAATCAGCCCCAGCATTTT. It encodes CAISDKDGNQPQHF.

The chain recombines TRBV9 with TRBJ1-6; 10 bases match TRBD1. Looked up from germline, CDR1 is SGDLS and CDR2 is YYNGEE. The CDR3 spans 18 residues. V lost 3 bases, J lost 5 bases, and 11 bases stayed unmatched. The CDR3 region has the DNA TGTGCCAGCAGCGACCGCCTAAGAGGGACAGGGGATAATTCACCCCTCCACTTT. Residues: CASSDRLRGTGDNSPLHF.

This clonotype was observed a few times. The chain combines TRBV7-2 with TRBJ2-7; the D gene is possibly TRBD1 (5 bases). The CDR3 consists of 16 residues. Germline V gene sequence: CDR1 SGHTA, CDR2 FQGNSA. The V gene lost 1 base and the J gene lost 3 bases, with 16 bases spanning the gap. The CDR3 DNA reads as TGTGCCAGCAGCTTAGATGGGGCCCTCCTGGACTACGAGCAGTACTTC. Protein product: CASSLDGALLDYEQYF.

A few counts support this clonotype. The chain is built from TRBV7-2 and TRBJ2-1; D gene unclear. Germline V gene lookup returns CDR1 SGHTA and CDR2 FQGNSA. The CDR3 is 13 residues long. V gave up 0 bases and J gave up 10 bases, with 10 bases separating them. CDR3 in amino acids: CASSLARREEQFF. The CDR3 DNA reads as TGTGCCAGCAGCTTAGCCCGGAGAGAAGAGCAGTTCTTC. Looking up the rest from reference TRBV7-2 and TRBJ2-1 gives the full variable domain: GAGVSQSPSNKVTEKGKDVELRCDPISGHTALYWYRQSLGQGLEFLIYFQGNSAPDKSGLPSDRFSAERTGGSVSTLTIQRTQQEDSAVYLCASSLARREEQFFGPGTRLTVL.

J is TRBJ2-1 and V is TRBV20-1; 9 bases map to TRBD2. V lost 0 bases and J lost 7; bases outside the gene matches: 4. The CDR3 totals 14 residues. Per the germline V gene, CDR1 is DFQATT and CDR2 is SNEGSKA (reference sequence). The CDR3 reads CSAREGTSYNEQFF. The CDR3 bases are TGCAGTGCTAGAGAGGGGACTAGCTATAATGAGCAGTTCTTC.

The sample holds a few counts of this clonotype. This sequence joins TRBV24-1 and TRBJ2-5, with 7 bases aligning to TRBD2. The germline CDR1 and CDR2 sequences are KGHDR and SFDVKD. This CDR3 has 16 amino acids. V dropped 2 bases and J dropped 5; count of bases not matched to a gene: 10. As DNA, the CDR3 is TGTGCCACCAGTGATTCGGCGGGAGAGATTAGGGAGACCCAGTACTTC. Protein sequence: CATSDSAGEIRETQYF.

This clonotype was observed a few times. This chain uses TRBV6-5 with TRBJ2-7; D perhaps matches TRBD2 (5 bases). V lost 0 bases and J 4 bases, leaving 13 bases between the germline ends. CDR1 is MNHEY and CDR2 is SVGAGI in the germline V gene. The CDR3 covers 15 residues. CDR3 nucleotides: TGTGCCAGCAGTTACTCCAGCGGAATCTTTTACGAGCAGTACTTC. Its protein product is CASSYSSGIFYEQYF.

This clonotype was seen only a few times. The CDR3 region is CASSLDTGTGNTEAFF. DNA of the CDR3: TGTGCCAGCAGCTTAGATACCGGGACAGGTAACACTGAAGCTTTCTTT. The V and J genes are TRBV7-8 and TRBJ1-1, with TRBD1 matching 8 bases. Germline loops: CDR1 SGHVS, CDR2 FQNEAQ. J gave up 2 bases and V 1 base, and 6 bases lay outside the gene matches. The CDR3 runs to 16 residues.

This chain uses TRBV19 with TRBJ2-7, with D possibly being TRBD2 (6 bases). The germline V gene has CDR1 LNHDA and CDR2 SQIVND (reference sequence). The CDR3 is made up of 17 amino acids. Trimming cost V 4 bases and J 0 bases, with 19 bases left between them. The CDR3 nucleotides read TGTGCCAGTAGTACGAAAGAGATACGGGGGAACTCCTACGAGCAGTACTTC. This codes for CASSTKEIRGNSYEQYF.

In this sample, this clonotype turned up many times. This chain joins TRBV2 and TRBJ2-2; the match to TRBD1 covers 11 bases. This CDR3 has 15 residues. J gave up 3 bases and V 10 bases, and 7 bases lay outside the gene matches. The V gene's germline CDR1 is SNHLY and CDR2 FYNNEI. CDR3: CATPGQGAYTGELFF. In nucleotides, the CDR3 is TGTGCCACCCCCGGACAGGGGGCATACACCGGGGAGCTGTTTTTT.

The table lists this clonotype with a few counts. The V and J genes are TRBV29-1 and TRBJ2-7; D gene unclear. V shed 3 bases and J shed 5 bases, with 11 bases lying between them. In germline, CDR1 is SQVTM, CDR2 ANQGSEA. This CDR3 contains 12 residues. The CDR3 DNA is TGCAGCGTTGATGTTGGGTCAGACGAGCAGTACTTC. This codes for CSVDVGSDEQYF.

The CDR3 sequence is CASSVSERAYEQYF. The CDR3 DNA reads TGTGCCAGCAGCGTAAGCGAGCGGGCCTACGAGCAGTACTTC. This chain connects TRBV9 to TRBJ2-7; D might be TRBD2 (6 bases). Germline V gives CDR1 SGDLS, CDR2 YYNGEE. Trimming left V 1 base short and J 2 bases short, with 10 bases between. This CDR3 contains 14 residues. Complete variable domain (other parts from reference TRBV9 and TRBJ2-7): DSGVTQTPKHLITATGQRVTLRCSPRSGDLSVYWYQQSLDQGLQFLIQYYNGEERAKGNILERFSAQQFPDLHSELNLSSLELGDSALYFCASSVSERAYEQYFGPGTRLTVT.

This sequence joins TRBV30 and TRBJ2-3; the match to TRBD2 covers 8 bases. This CDR3 is 13 amino acids long. Trimming took 6 bases from V and 2 from J; bases not matched to a gene: 4. From germline, CDR1 is GTSNPN and CDR2 SVGIG (reference sequence). The CDR3 reads CACLAGNTDTQYF. As DNA, the CDR3 is TGTGCCTGCTTAGCGGGAAACACAGATACGCAGTATTTT.

This clonotype was detected only a few times. The J gene is TRBJ2-1, the V gene TRBV30, with 14 nucleotides matching TRBD2. CDR1 GTSNPN and CDR2 SVGIG come from the germline V gene (reference sequence). This CDR3 comprises 14 residues. J gave up 9 bases and V 2 bases, and 3 bases lay outside the gene matches. The chain's CDR3 is CAWSTGLAGVEQFF. CDR3 bases: TGTGCCTGGAGTACGGGACTAGCGGGAGTTGAGCAGTTCTTC.

This clonotype was observed a few times. The rearrangement uses TRBV20-1 and TRBJ1-1; weak D call: TRBD1 (6 bases). CDR1 is DFQATT and CDR2 is SNEGSKA in the germline V gene (reference sequence). V dropped 0 bases and J dropped 5 bases, with 19 bases sitting between them. The CDR3 totals 16 residues. CDR3 protein: CSARDSTWGAGTEAFF. DNA for the CDR3: TGCAGTGCTAGAGACTCGACCTGGGGGGCCGGAACTGAAGCTTTCTTT.

The table lists this clonotype with a few counts. This chain links TRBV2 with TRBJ2-5, with D perhaps matching TRBD1 (6 bases). CDR3 length equals 16 residues. With 8 bases removed from V and 5 bases from J, the gap between germline ends came to 24 bases. The germline V gene encodes CDR1 SNHLY and CDR2 FYNNEI. Written as DNA, the CDR3 is TGTGCCAGCCCCGCAGATAAAGGGGGAGTGACGGAGACCCAGTACTTC. Translated: CASPADKGGVTETQYF.

The rearrangement joins TRBV9 to TRBJ2-7; D is unclear. Trimming removed 2 bases from V and 4 bases from J, with 13 bases in between. This CDR3 contains 14 residues. Germline loops: CDR1 SGDLS, CDR2 YYNGEE. The chain's CDR3 is CASSVAEMEYEQYF. In nucleotides, the CDR3 is TGTGCCAGCAGCGTCGCGGAGATGGAGTACGAGCAGTACTTC.

This clonotype has just a few counts. The chain couples TRBV29-1 to TRBJ2-1; D not certain. The CDR3 loop spans 12 amino acids. V gave up 0 bases and J gave up 9 bases, with 9 bases separating them. Germline CDR1 and CDR2: SQVTM and ANQGSEA. CDR3 loop: CSVEDEWSEQFF. The CDR3 nucleotides are TGCAGCGTTGAAGATGAATGGAGTGAGCAGTTCTTC.

This clonotype was recorded at least ten times. The gene calls are TRBV10-3 and TRBJ2-5, with 15 bases fitting TRBD2. CDR1 is ENHRY, CDR2 SYGVKD, per germline. The V and J ends lost 6 bases and 1 base, in that order; junction bases with no gene match: 6. This CDR3 has 17 residues. This chain's CDR3 is CAISRTSGRASQETQYF. CDR3 coding DNA: TGTGCCATCAGCAGGACTAGCGGGAGGGCCTCCCAAGAGACCCAGTACTTC.

The chain carries TRBV20-1 and TRBJ2-1; 7 bases map to TRBD1. In germline, CDR1 is DFQATT, CDR2 SNEGSKA (reference sequence). V trimming: 4 bases; J trimming: 8 bases; junction bases outside the gene matches: 8. The CDR3 is 13 residues long. The CDR3 nucleotides are TGCAGTGCTATTTCGAAACAGGGGCATGAGCAGTTCTTC. Translating gives CSAISKQGHEQFF.

The genes are TRBV7-3 and TRBJ2-2, with D possibly matching TRBD2 (6 bases). In germline, CDR1 is SGHTA, CDR2 FQGTGA. This CDR3 contains 17 residues. Deletions cut 2 bases from V and 6 bases from J, with 19 bases between. CDR3 in amino acids: CASSLVEVGGTSGELFF. CDR3 DNA sequence: TGTGCCAGCAGCTTAGTCGAGGTTGGCGGGACCTCCGGGGAGCTGTTTTTT.